The rows below give T cell receptor beta chains drawn from one sample of a study of long-term antiretroviral therapy in people with HIV. The data were produced by immunoSEQ multiplex PCR, yet TCRdb's version contains in-frame clones alone and is incomplete. The table lists about 36,000 clones, around 79% of them singletons. Sequenced material: unsorted PBMCs, taken 0.6 years after starting antiretroviral therapy. These receptor sequences come from a man aged 18 to 29 with HIV. Both conserved end residues are part of each CDR3. The D gene is left open where the match is weak. The size of a clone is reported for some rows only, either as once, few or many, or as a class for expanded clones.

size,V,D,J,DNA,CDR3
-,TRBV6-4,TRBD2,TRBJ2-1,TGTGCCAGCAGTCAAGAAACTAGCGGGGCATACAATGAGCAGTTCTTC,CASSQETSGAYNEQFF
once,TRBV19,-,TRBJ1-4,TGTGCCAGTAGCAGCAGGGTAGCTAATGAAAAACTGTTTTTT,CASSSRVANEKLFF
once,TRBV15,-,TRBJ2-2,TGTGCCACCAGCAGCAGGGGAAACACCGGGGAGCTGTTTTTT,CATSSRGNTGELFF
-,TRBV7-2,-,TRBJ2-5,TGTGCCAGCAGCATGTACCAAGAGACCCAGTACTTC,CASSMYQETQYF
-,TRBV28,TRBD1,TRBJ1-5,TGTGCCAGCAGTTTATATAAGGGGACAGGGATAGGGCAGCCCCAGCATTTT,CASSLYKGTGIGQPQHF
-,TRBV5-4,TRBD1,TRBJ1-2,TGTGCCAGCAGCGCGGACAGGGGAACCTATGGCTACACCTTC,CASSADRGTYGYTF
-,TRBV20-1,-,TRBJ2-7,TGCAGTGCTAGGGGTGGAAAGCCACAGTACTTC,CSARGGKPQYF
-,TRBV28,-,TRBJ2-2,TGTGCCAGCAGTTTAAGTTCGGCTCTAGCGAACACCGGGGAGCTGTTTTTT,CASSLSSALANTGELFF
-,TRBV10-3,TRBD1,TRBJ2-7,TGTGCCATCAGTGCCTTAAGGGGGGACAGGGGATCCTACGAGCAGTACTTC,CAISALRGDRGSYEQYF
-,TRBV5-1,-,TRBJ2-7,TGCGCCAGCAGCCCCCGGTGGAGCTCCTACGAGCAGTACTTC,CASSPRWSSYEQYF
-,TRBV25-1,TRBD1,TRBJ1-3,TGTGCCAGCTTCGGACCCACAGGGGCGGAAAACACCATATATTTT,CASFGPTGAENTIYF
once,TRBV7-2,-,TRBJ2-1,TGTGCCAGCAGCTCAAGGATTTCGAATGAGCAGTTCTTC,CASSSRISNEQFF
-,TRBV7-2,-,TRBJ1-2,TGTGCCAGCAGCTTAGTGGTGGACCCAGCTAACTATGGCTACACCTTC,CASSLVVDPANYGYTF
-,TRBV19,-,TRBJ2-7,TGTGCCAGTAGTATAAGCCTAGTCCACGAGCAGTACTTC,CASSISLVHEQYF
-,TRBV10-3,-,TRBJ2-7,TGTGCCATCAGTGAGCGCGGGCGACAGAGGCCCTCCTACGAGCAGTACTTC,CAISERGRQRPSYEQYF
-,TRBV2,TRBD1,TRBJ1-1,TGTGCCAGCACGGACAGGGCGGGCACTGAAGCTTTCTTT,CASTDRAGTEAFF
-,TRBV30,TRBD2,TRBJ2-4,TGTGCCTGGAGTGTAGTGGGAGGGAACATTCAGTACTTC,CAWSVVGGNIQYF
-,TRBV7-9,TRBD2,TRBJ2-1,TGTGCCAGCAGCCCACGGAGGTTAGCGGGAGGCGTCAATGAGCAGTTCTTC,CASSPRRLAGGVNEQFF
-,TRBV28,TRBD2,TRBJ2-7,TGTGCCAGCAGTCTACGACTAGCGGGATCCGAGCAGTACTTC,CASSLRLAGSEQYF
-,TRBV19,TRBD1,TRBJ1-2,TGTGCCAGTAGCTGGACAGGGGCAGGTGGCTACACCTTC,CASSWTGAGGYTF
-,TRBV6-5,-,TRBJ2-1,TGTGCCAGCAGTTACACTTCAGGACACAACAATGAGCAGTTCTTC,CASSYTSGHNNEQFF
-,TRBV7-9,TRBD2,TRBJ2-7,TGTGCCAGCGCATTCCCTGGGACTAGCGGGAGCTGGGACGAGCAGTACTTC,CASAFPGTSGSWDEQYF
-,TRBV7-7,-,TRBJ2-5,TGTGCTAGCAGCTTAGTCTCGGGGGCCGGAGAGACCCAGTACTTC,CASSLVSGAGETQYF
-,TRBV28,-,TRBJ1-5,TGTGCCAGCAGTCGATCCCCCGGGGGCAAACGGCCCCAGCATTTT,CASSRSPGGKRPQHF
-,TRBV19,-,TRBJ2-7,TGTGCCAGTAGTCCAGGGATGAACAGCCCCTACGAGCAGTACTTC,CASSPGMNSPYEQYF
-,TRBV18,TRBD2,TRBJ2-7,TGTGCCAGCTCACGACTAGCGGGAGACCCACTCTCCTACGAGCAGTACTTC,CASSRLAGDPLSYEQYF
-,TRBV5-6,-,TRBJ2-2,TGTGCCAGCGCAAGCTCGGTAGGGGTCGGGGAGCTGTTTTTT,CASASSVGVGELFF
-,TRBV7-9,-,TRBJ1-2,TGTGCCAGCAGCTCAGGGAGGGGATCTACTAACTATGGCTACACCTTC,CASSSGRGSTNYGYTF
-,TRBV30,-,TRBJ2-7,TGTGCCTGGAGTATCAAAGGGGTCGCCGAGCAGTACTTC,CAWSIKGVAEQYF
-,TRBV11-2,TRBD2,TRBJ2-1,TGTGCCAGCAGCTCAGAATTCAGCGGGAGAATCGACAATGAGCAGTTCTTC,CASSSEFSGRIDNEQFF
-,TRBV19,-,TRBJ1-1,TGTGGGAGCGGGCAGACTGAAGCTTTCTTT,CGSGQTEAFF
-,TRBV7-2,-,TRBJ1-1,TGTGCCAGCAGCTTCAGGGGCGTCGGGACTGAAGCTTTCTTT,CASSFRGVGTEAFF
-,TRBV5-6,TRBD2,TRBJ2-3,TGTGCCAGCAGCGCGACTAGCGGGGACCGGGGGGATACGCAGTATTTT,CASSATSGDRGDTQYF
-,TRBV27,TRBD1,TRBJ2-7,TGTGCCAGCAGCGGACAGGGCCTTTCCTCTTACGAGCAGTACTTC,CASSGQGLSSYEQYF
-,TRBV10-3,-,TRBJ1-1,TGTGCCATCAGTGAGGACAACAGGAATGAAGCTTTCTTT,CAISEDNRNEAFF
-,TRBV7-8,-,TRBJ2-7,TGTGCCAGCAGCTTAGAGCTCCGAAACTACGAGCAGTACTTC,CASSLELRNYEQYF
-,TRBV7-9,-,TRBJ1-1,TGTGCCAGCAGCTTAGCGAGGGTGAACACTGAAGCTTTCTTT,CASSLARVNTEAFF
-,TRBV27,TRBD1,TRBJ2-7,TGTGCCAGCAGTAGACAGGGACCCTACGAGCAGTACTTC,CASSRQGPYEQYF
-,TRBV20-1,TRBD2,TRBJ2-1,TGTTCGAGCGGGGACTACAATGAGCAGTTCTTC,CSSGDYNEQFF
-,TRBV28,TRBD1,TRBJ2-7,TGTGCCAGCAGCCCAAGACGGACAGGGGTCTACGAGCAGTACTTC,CASSPRRTGVYEQYF
-,TRBV5-6,-,TRBJ2-7,TGTGCCAGCAGCCCCCTGGTGGGGGGGCTTAACTACGAGCAGTACTTC,CASSPLVGGLNYEQYF